This T cell receptor (beta chain) originates from a study of blood T cell repertoires in COVID-19 (dated by TCRdb to 2019 to 2021). Looking at the study overall: The collaborator samples originated in the United States, Italy and Spain and spanned the acute and convalescent phases of COVID-19. Sample metadata almost always included a de-identified subject ID, COVID-19 status, age in years and sex. Deeply sampled blood TCRbeta repertoires from subjects exposed to, actively infected with, or recovered from COVID-19 were included in the dataset. The samples were drawn from two sources: the first 160 participants of the ongoing ImmuneRACE study, and 1,200 or so subjects contributed by 6 global collaborators. The material from the prospective study consisted of cDNA or gDNA derived from T cells, B-cell-depleted T cells, or PBMCs. A freely available public database, intended as a resource for researchers studying the immune response to SARS-CoV-2, is where the repertoires were released. Where available, HLA class I and class II types were obtained from metadata supplied by the sample provider rather than from assay-based typing. Findings and caveats that apply to the study as a whole: The quantity of clinical and demographic metadata differed by source and by participant and was supplied without curation.

The CDR3 runs 13 residues from the cysteine to the phenylalanine. Of all the DNA, just the CDR3 is kept, 39 bases in frame from base 1. Between the V and J ends, shortened by 3 bases and 9 bases respectively, the junction contains 17 bases. Reading the germline V gene (reference sequence) gives CDR1 DFQATT and CDR2 SNEGSKA. TCRbeta CDR3 regions were amplified from genomic DNA using the immunoSEQ Assay, a bias-controlled multiplex PCR. In the authors' own workflow: The number of nucleated cells in each sample was estimated by amplification of reference gene primers within the assay. To quantify the absolute abundance of each unique TCRbeta CDR3 rearrangement, sequence reads were collapsed and filtered. Productive Simpson clonality was computed per sample as the square root of Simpson's diversity index over productive rearrangements. TCRdb took over this immuneACCESS table, retaining in-frame rearrangements with V and J assigned. Such tables are incomplete; in checked studies, under half of the missing clones stem from an unresolved V gene, and the remainder is unexplained. From that table come the V and J calls and clone size; the DNA was used to work out D and trimming. Within this sample are approximately 170,000 clones, with under 90% of them counted one time only. Together, the top ten hold about 10% of the sample.

The collaborating institutions used their own protocols to collect whole blood in K2EDTA tubes. Collaborator samples were shipped for TCRbeta analysis as frozen whole blood, isolated PBMCs, or DNA extracted from either sample type. As to this clone: What this receptor recognizes is not known. No clone much larger than this one lies a single base away; base qualities are absent.

The chain is encoded by TRBV20-1 joined to TRBJ2-5; TRBD2 is a possible D gene, resting on 6 matching bases. The source of this sequence is an elderly woman with active or convalescent COVID-19. The sequenced material came from peripheral blood. In nucleotides, the sequence is TGCAGTGCTAGTCCCTCCGGGAGAGGGGCCCAGTACTTC. Protein translation: CSASPSGRGAQYF.